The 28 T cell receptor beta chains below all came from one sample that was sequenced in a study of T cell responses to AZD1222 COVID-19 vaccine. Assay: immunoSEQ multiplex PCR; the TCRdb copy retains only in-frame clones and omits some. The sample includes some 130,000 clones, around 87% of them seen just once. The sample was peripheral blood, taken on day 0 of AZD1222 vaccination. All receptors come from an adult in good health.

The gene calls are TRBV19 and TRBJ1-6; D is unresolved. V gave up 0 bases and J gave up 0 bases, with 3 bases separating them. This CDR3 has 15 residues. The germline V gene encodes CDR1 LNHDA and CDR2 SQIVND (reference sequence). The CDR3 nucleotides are TGTGCCAGTAGTATAGAACTCTCCTATAATTCACCCCTCCACTTT. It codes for CASSIELSYNSPLHF.

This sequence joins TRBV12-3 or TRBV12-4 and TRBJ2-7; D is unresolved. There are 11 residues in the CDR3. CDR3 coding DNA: TGTGCTTCGGCCAGGATGAACGAGCAGTACTTC. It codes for CASARMNEQYF.

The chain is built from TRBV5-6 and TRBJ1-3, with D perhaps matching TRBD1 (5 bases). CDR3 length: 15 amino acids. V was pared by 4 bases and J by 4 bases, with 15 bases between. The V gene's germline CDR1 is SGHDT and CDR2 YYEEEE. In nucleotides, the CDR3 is TGTGCCAGCAGCCCCCTGTGGGGGAGCGGAAACACCATATATTTT. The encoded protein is CASSPLWGSGNTIYF.

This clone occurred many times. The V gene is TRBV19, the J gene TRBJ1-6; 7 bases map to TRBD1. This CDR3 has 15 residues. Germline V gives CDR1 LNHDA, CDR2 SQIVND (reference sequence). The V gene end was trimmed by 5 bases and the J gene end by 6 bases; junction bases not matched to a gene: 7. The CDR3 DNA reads TGTGCCAGTAGTGTCCCGGGACAGTTTAATTCACCCCTCCACTTT. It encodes CASSVPGQFNSPLHF.

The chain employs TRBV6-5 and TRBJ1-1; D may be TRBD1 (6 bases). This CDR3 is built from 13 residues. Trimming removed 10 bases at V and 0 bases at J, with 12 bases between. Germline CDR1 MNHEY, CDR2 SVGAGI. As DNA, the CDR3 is TGTGCCACCCGGACAGCTTTGAACACTGAAGCTTTCTTT. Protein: CATRTALNTEAFF.

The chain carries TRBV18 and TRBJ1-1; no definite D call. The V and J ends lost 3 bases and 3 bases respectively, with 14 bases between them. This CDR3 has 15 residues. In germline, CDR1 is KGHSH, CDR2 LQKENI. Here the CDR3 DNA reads TGTGCCAGCTCACCCCGGACGGCGGGAGACACTGAAGCTTTCTTT. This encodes CASSPRTAGDTEAFF.

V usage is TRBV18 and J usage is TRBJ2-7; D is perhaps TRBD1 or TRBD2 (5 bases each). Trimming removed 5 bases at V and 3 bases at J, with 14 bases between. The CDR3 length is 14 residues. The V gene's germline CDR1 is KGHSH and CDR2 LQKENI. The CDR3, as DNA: TGTGCCAGCTCATTGGGGGAACTAGGCTACGAGCAGTACTTC. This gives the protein CASSLGELGYEQYF.

The CDR3 region is CASSAPIIKREAFF. For the CDR3, the DNA is TGTGCCAGCAGCGCCCCCATAATAAAGAGGGAGGCTTTCTTT. This chain joins TRBV6-2 or TRBV6-3 and TRBJ1-1; D call uncertain. The CDR3 is 14 residues long. Trimming pared 6 bases from V and 11 bases from J, leaving 22 bases between. Germline V CDR1 and CDR2: MNHEY, SVGEGT.

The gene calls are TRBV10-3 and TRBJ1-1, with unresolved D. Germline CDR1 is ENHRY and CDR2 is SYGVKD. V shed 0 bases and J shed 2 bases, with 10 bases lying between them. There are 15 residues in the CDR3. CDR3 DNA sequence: TGTGCCATCAGTGAGTCGATCCAGAGAAACACTGAAGCTTTCTTT. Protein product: CAISESIQRNTEAFF.

The CDR3 loop is CASGFGQVGTEGELFF. Written as DNA, the CDR3 is TGTGCTAGTGGTTTTGGACAGGTGGGAACAGAGGGGGAGCTGTTTTTT. This sequence joins TRBV12-5 and TRBJ2-2, with 7 bases that match TRBD1. The V segment lost 3 bases and the J segment 8 bases; nucleotides outside the gene matches: 12. The CDR3 extends over 16 amino acids. CDR1 is LGHNT and CDR2 is FRNRAP in the germline V gene.

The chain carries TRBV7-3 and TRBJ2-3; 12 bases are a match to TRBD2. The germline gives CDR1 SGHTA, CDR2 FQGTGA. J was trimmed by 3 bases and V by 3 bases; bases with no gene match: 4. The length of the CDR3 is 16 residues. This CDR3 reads CASSLTGTSGTDTQYF. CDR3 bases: TGTGCCAGCAGCTTGACTGGGACTAGCGGGACAGATACGCAGTATTTT.

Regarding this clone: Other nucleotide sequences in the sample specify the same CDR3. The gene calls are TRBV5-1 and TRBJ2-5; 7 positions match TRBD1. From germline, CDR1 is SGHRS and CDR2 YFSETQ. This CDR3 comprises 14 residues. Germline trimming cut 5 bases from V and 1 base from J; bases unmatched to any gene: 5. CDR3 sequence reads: CASSLGTAQETQYF. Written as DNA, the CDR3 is TGCGCCAGCAGTTTAGGGACAGCCCAAGAGACCCAGTACTTC.

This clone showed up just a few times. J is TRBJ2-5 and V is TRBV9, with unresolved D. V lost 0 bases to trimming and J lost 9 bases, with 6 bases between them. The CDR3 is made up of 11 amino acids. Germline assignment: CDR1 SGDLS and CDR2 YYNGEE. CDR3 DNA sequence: TGTGCCAGCAGCGTAGGTGGGGCCCAGTACTTC. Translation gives CASSVGGAQYF.

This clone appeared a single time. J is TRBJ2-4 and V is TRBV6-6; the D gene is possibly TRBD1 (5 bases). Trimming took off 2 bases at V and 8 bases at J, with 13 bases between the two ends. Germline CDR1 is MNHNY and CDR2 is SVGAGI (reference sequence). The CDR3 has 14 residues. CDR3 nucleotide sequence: TGTGCCAGCAGTTACGGTCAGGGTACGGACATTCAGTACTTC. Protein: CASSYGQGTDIQYF.

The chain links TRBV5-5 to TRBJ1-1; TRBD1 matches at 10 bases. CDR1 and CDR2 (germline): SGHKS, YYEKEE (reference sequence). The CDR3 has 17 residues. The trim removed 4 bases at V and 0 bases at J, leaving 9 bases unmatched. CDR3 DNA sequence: TGTGCCAGCAGCCCCGGACAGGGGGTGTTCATGAACACTGAAGCTTTCTTT. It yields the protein CASSPGQGVFMNTEAFF.

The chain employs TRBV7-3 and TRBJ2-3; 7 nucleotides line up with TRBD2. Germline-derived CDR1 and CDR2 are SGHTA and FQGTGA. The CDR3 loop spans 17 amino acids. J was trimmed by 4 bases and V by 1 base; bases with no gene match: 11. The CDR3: CASSLRNLAGAPDTQYF. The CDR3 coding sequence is TGTGCCAGCAGCTTAAGAAATTTAGCGGGTGCCCCAGATACGCAGTATTTT.

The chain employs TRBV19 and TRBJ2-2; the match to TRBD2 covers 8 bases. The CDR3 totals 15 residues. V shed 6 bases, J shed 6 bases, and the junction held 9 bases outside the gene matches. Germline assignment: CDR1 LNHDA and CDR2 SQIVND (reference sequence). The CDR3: CASSTSGGKSGELFF. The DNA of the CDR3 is TGTGCCAGTAGCACTTCGGGGGGGAAGTCCGGGGAGCTGTTTTTT.

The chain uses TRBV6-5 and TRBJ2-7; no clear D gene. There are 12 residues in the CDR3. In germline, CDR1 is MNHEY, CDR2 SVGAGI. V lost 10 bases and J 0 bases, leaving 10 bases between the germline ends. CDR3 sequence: CATSGTSYEQYF. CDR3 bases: TGTGCCACTTCGGGCACCTCCTACGAGCAGTACTTC.

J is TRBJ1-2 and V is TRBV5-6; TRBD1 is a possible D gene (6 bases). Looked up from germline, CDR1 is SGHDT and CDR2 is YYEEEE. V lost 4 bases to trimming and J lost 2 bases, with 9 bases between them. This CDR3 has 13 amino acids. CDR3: CASSRTVNYGYTF. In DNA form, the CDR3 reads TGTGCCAGCAGCCGGACAGTCAACTATGGCTACACCTTC. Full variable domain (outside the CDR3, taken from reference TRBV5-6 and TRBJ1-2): DAGVTQSPTHLIKTRGQQVTLRCSPKSGHDTVSWYQQALGQGPQFIFQYYEEEERQRGNFPDRFSGHQFPNYSSELNVNALLLGDSALYLCASSRTVNYGYTFGSGTRLTVV.

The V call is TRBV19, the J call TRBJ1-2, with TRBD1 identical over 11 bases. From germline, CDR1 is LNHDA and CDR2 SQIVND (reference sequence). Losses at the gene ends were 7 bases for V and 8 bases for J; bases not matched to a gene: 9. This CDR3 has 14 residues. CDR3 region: CASTRTGGIRGYTF. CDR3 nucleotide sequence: TGTGCCAGTACCAGGACAGGGGGCATAAGGGGCTACACCTTC.

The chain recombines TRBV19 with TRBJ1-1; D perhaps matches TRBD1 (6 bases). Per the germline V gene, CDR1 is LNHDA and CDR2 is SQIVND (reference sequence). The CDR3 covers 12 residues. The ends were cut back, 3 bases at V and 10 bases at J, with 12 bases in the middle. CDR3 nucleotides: TGTGCCAGTAGTATCGGGGGGCAGGGAGCTTTCTTT. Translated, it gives CASSIGGQGAFF.

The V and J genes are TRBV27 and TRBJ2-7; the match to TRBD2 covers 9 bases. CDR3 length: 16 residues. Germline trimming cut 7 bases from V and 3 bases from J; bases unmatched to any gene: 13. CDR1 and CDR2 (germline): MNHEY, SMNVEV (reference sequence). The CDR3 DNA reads TGTGCCAGCACTTATCTCGGGTCTAGCGGGGACTACGAGCAGTACTTC. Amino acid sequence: CASTYLGSSGDYEQYF.

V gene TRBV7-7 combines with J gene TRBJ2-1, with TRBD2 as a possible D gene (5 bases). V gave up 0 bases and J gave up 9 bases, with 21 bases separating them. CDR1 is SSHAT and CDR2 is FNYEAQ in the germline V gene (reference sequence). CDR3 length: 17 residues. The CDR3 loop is CASSLAPMRARSTEQFF. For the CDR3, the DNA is TGTGCCAGCAGCTTAGCCCCCATGAGGGCGCGATCCACTGAGCAGTTCTTC.

The CDR3 spells CSVEPATSGAKETQYF. The CDR3 region has the DNA TGCAGCGTTGAACCCGCGACTAGCGGGGCGAAAGAGACCCAGTACTTC. The rearrangement joins TRBV29-1 to TRBJ2-5; 11 bases match TRBD2. From germline, CDR1 is SQVTM and CDR2 ANQGSEA. This CDR3 is 16 amino acids long. The trim removed 2 bases at V and 3 bases at J, leaving 8 bases unmatched. The full variable domain, completed using reference TRBV29-1 and TRBJ2-5, is SAVISQKPSRDICQRGTSLTIQCQVDSQVTMMFWYRQQPGQSLTLIATANQGSEATYESGFVIDKFPISRPNLTFSTLTVSNMSPEDSSIYLCSVEPATSGAKETQYFGPGTRLLVL.

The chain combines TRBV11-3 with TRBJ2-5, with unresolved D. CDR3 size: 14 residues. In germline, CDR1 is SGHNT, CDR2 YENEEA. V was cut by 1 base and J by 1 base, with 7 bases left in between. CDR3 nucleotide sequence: TGTGCCAGCAGCTTAGGAGGACCCCAAGAGACCCAGTACTTC. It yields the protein CASSLGGPQETQYF.

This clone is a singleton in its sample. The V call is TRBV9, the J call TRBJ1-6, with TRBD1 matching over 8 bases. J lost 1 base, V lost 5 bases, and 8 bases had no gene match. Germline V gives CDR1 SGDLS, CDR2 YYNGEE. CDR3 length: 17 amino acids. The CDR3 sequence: CASSPGQGGSYNSPLHF. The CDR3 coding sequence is TGTGCCAGCAGTCCCGGACAGGGAGGGTCCTATAATTCACCCCTCCACTTT.

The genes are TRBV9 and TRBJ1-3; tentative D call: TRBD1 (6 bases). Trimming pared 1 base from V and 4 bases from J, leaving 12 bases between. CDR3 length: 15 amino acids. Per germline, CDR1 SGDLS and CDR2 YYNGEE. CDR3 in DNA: TGTGCCAGCAGCGTATTGGGGGGCGCGGGAAACACCATATATTTT. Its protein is CASSVLGGAGNTIYF.

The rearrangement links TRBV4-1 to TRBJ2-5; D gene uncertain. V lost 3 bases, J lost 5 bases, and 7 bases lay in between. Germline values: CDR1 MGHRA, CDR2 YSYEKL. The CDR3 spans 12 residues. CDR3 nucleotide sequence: TGCGCCAGCAGCCAGGGCAGGGAGACCCAGTACTTC. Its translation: CASSQGRETQYF.